This TCR beta chain was recorded in a study of siplizumab effects on memory and regulatory T cells. Measured with immunoSEQ multiplex PCR; TCRdb has only the in-frame clones, and not every one. The sample records about 70,000 clones, around nine tenths being singletons. Whole-study results and caveats: In the presence of siplizumab, alloreactive sequences traceable to unstimulated CD4+ memory cells were significantly reduced.

As for this clone: Its antigen is unknown.

Germline lookup yields CDR1 GTSNPN and CDR2 SVGIG (reference sequence). This CDR3 is 13 amino acids long. The V gene lost 4 bases and the J gene lost 5 bases, with 11 bases spanning the gap. The receptor comes from a human donor in good health. Sequenced sample: Tregs sorted from blood. This chain connects TRBV30 to TRBJ2-2; the D is unclear. The CDR3 DNA is TGTGCCTGGACCAGAAGAAGTACCGGGGAGCTGTTTTTT. It translates to CAWTRRSTGELFF.